The TCR beta chain described here comes from a study of cytomegalovirus exposure and HLA in healthy donors (TCRdb year 2017). Notes on the research overall: An earlier analysis of roughly 570 of the donors reported 250 to 350 Gb of sequence data and 90 million to 120 million unique TCR beta sequences obtained from about 200 million T cells. All discovery cohort repertoires had been generated using a single sequencing platform. Across around 400 genotyped donors of the cohort, an average of about 250,000 unique TCR beta nucleotide sequences per donor were sequenced, and roughly a sixth of those sequences were non-productive. Class I and class II HLA loci were covered by the typing at four-digit resolution. A handful of DR-DQ haplotypes were handled as single units for association and clustering because linkage in the cohort was strong. A later analysis re-examined previously published TCR beta repertoires from hundreds of donors and added high-resolution HLA genotyping to investigate patterns of TCR occurrence. In an earlier analysis of a few hundred of the donors, high-throughput TCR beta sequencing was used to judge whether each TCR beta V gene segment behaved as functional or pseudogenic. Donor age, sex, ethnicity and CMV serostatus were collected together with the repertoire data. The study aimed to test whether signatures of past pathogen exposure could be identified by cataloging public T cell receptors. The genetic ancestry cluster associated with self-reported Caucasian donors included around four fifths of the 300 to 450 genotyped donors. Besides the first cohort of roughly 660 subjects, a separate validation cohort made up of 90 to 150 different subjects was used. Typing coverage differed by locus: A, B, C, DRB1 and DQB1 were typed in about 629-640 donors, DQA1 in about 500, DPA1 in approximately 600, and DPB1 in around 440. In a later genetic analysis, genome-wide SNP genotypes for about 55% of the 666 donors were used, and that subset was treated as a discovery cohort. The T cell repertoires of several hundred subjects were profiled by immunosequencing and related to cytomegalovirus serostatus. To predict cytomegalovirus infection status, the study combined high-throughput TCR immunosequencing, statistical association of individual TCRs with disease status, and machine learning. Approximately 300 gigabases of sequencing data and around 88 million unique TCR sequences made up an early release that covered fewer than 650 HLA-typed donors. Rather than drawing on any new phenotypic data, the later analysis identified candidate immune exposures from TCR beta sequences and the way those sequences occurred across donors.

Libraries were made using the immunoSEQ multiplex PCR assay. For the multiplex PCR, a mixture combining 60 forward primers for TCR Vbeta segments and 13 reverse primers for TCR Jbeta segments was used. The CDR3 region of rearranged TCR beta genes was amplified from genomic DNA with a multiplex PCR assay. On the Illumina HiSeq System, the amplified TCR beta libraries were sequenced as 87-base-pair reads. In the source study's methods: A later analysis tallied 70 million to 100 million unique TCR beta chains across the 666 repertoires, and around 10 million of those chains were shared by two or more donors. To remove PCR and sequencing errors, raw reads were error-corrected and collapsed into unique sequences using a nearest-neighbor algorithm that merged closely related sequences. To assign V, D and J gene segments, CDR3 sequences were aligned to IMGT reference sequences. For a sequence to be retained, at least a six-nucleotide match to both a V gene segment and a J gene segment was required. Rearrangements were called productive when the CDR3 lacked stop codons and stayed in frame with V and J; all others were non-productive. Following IMGT convention, CDR3 was defined as the stretch from the second conserved V-encoded cysteine up to the conserved J-encoded phenylalanine. The earlier analysis of roughly 590 of the donors excluded any sequence lacking an unambiguous match to a single V gene segment. An earlier analysis of under 750 of the donors called V segments functional above 56.7% productive rearrangements and segregating when the between-donor standard deviation exceeded 5%. A statistical classification framework was built for diagnosing cytomegalovirus status from the catalog of TCR beta chain sequences. A later analysis assigned V and J genes by comparing TCR nucleotide sequences with IMGT/GENE-DB human TR gene sequences. The TCRdist pipeline was used in a later analysis to assign CDR3 sequences and most-parsimonious VDJ recombination scenarios. In a later analysis, every TCR beta chain was defined by the combination of its CDR3 amino acid sequence and its V-gene family, and reads without a unique V-gene family were dropped. To address suspected cross-contamination and a sequencing artifact, a later analysis removed under 600 highly shared, low-generation-probability nucleotide sequences. A later analysis calculated a clonal expansion index for each public chain from normalized within-repertoire ranks of inferred template counts. A later analysis computed generation probabilities with a VDJ recombination model fitted to out-of-frame rearrangements, and checked the results against IGoR. In a later analysis, TCR-TCR, TCR-HLA and TCR-CMV co-occurrence was scored with hypergeometric tests, and a repertoire-size bias correction was applied to TCR pairs. False discovery rates were estimated in a later analysis by permuting HLA or CMV assignments 20 times. In a later analysis, co-occurring TCRs were grouped with DBSCAN, and TCRdist sequence similarity was added when clustering was performed within HLA-allele-positive subsets. For co-occurrence clustering, repertoires with fewer than 30,000 or more than 120,000 public chains were excluded, along with about five repertoires with anomalous nucleotide sharing. The clones in this table, taken by TCRdb from immuneACCESS, are in-frame only. Not every clone is retained; where verified, under half of the shortfall comes from an unresolved V gene, and the cause of the rest is unknown. The DNA was the basis for D and trimming; V, J and clone size are from that table. The sample table records about 130,000 clones; 65% to 70% of these occur just once. The ten largest clonotypes hold 1.5% to 2% of the sample.

On this clone: Its antigen is still unknown. Base-call qualities are not available, and no considerably larger clone is one nucleotide away. The same CDR3 is also encoded by other DNA sequences in this sample.

The cohort was made up of approximately 670 healthy bone marrow donors. At the time of sampling, all cohort members were nominally healthy, though unrecorded immune exposures were likely present. Of the roughly 620 cohort members, around 290 had positive CMV serostatus and just over 350 had negative CMV serostatus, and CMV serostatus was not recorded for the donor. A peripheral blood sample was provided by each donor, and peripheral blood mononuclear cells were used for TCR beta sequencing. Genomic DNA extraction from the blood cell samples was performed with the Qiagen DNeasy Blood Extraction Kit. The V and J ends are trimmed by 3 bases and 5 bases, leaving 4 bases between them. The CDR3 spans 10 residues, from the cysteine through the phenylalanine. The retained sequence is limited to the CDR3, 30 bases, with the frame set at the first base. CDR1 DFQATT and CDR2 SNEGSKA were looked up in the germline V gene (reference sequence).

Overall study results and their limits: In the study, 150 to 200 TCR beta chains were listed as associated with cytomegalovirus. Some IMGT-functional V segments, including TRBV6-2 and TRBV6-3, could not be told apart with the 87-base-pair reads, so those segments were excluded. Because counts were too low, about 18 rarely observed V segments, including chromosome 9 orphons, were left out of the earlier analysis of a few hundred of the donors. A later analysis found that TCR association rates varied across HLA loci, with DRB1 alleles showing the most associated TCRs and HLA-C alleles the fewest. In both the original and validation cohorts, the classifier was reported to diagnose cytomegalovirus status with high specificity and sensitivity. It was suggested by the authors that the approach could potentially be generalized to other disease states and immunological phenotypes. Several of the top co-occurrence clusters appeared to be linked to parvovirus B19, influenza, CMV and Epstein-Barr virus, according to a later analysis. Compared with equally common non-associated chains, HLA-associated TCR beta chains in a later analysis were more clonally expanded and had lower generation probabilities. A further reported finding was that TCR beta sequences accurately predicted the HLA-A and HLA-B alleles for most subjects in the first cohort. In a later analysis, most CMV-associated TCR beta chains were found to appear HLA-restricted, with HLA associations seemingly driven largely by CMV exposure. The presence/absence analyses assumed that sequencing depth was roughly uniform across donors, and that assumption may not be true. Because HLA typing was unavailable for some donors at each locus, only the typed subset was used in association tests. Strong co-occurrence of HLA alleles, especially DR and DQ, made assigning TCR associations to individual alleles difficult. In a later analysis, 16,951 TCR beta sequences were associated with specific HLA alleles at a false discovery rate of 0.05. A later genetic analysis associated a missense DCLRE1C variant with V-gene and J-gene trimming of TCR beta chains, and an independent cohort replicated the association. This cohort had only TCR beta chains sequenced, and the lack of alpha or paired-chain data limited which features could be detected. In an earlier analysis of more than 450 of the donors, most TCR beta V segments were observed in productive rearrangements about 87% or about 30% of the time, broadly matching IMGT annotations. While some public TCRs were present in many individuals, most TCR sequences turned up only very rarely across donors. Correlated functional status among segregating V segments might reflect linkage disequilibrium, but an unknown experimental factor could not be ruled out. In vitro tests confirmed that three of the cytomegalovirus-associated TCR beta chains recognize cytomegalovirus antigens. In a later genetic analysis, fewer N-insertions in productive TCRs were reported among donors in an Asian-associated ancestry cluster than the approximately 670-donor mean. A group of highly shared sequence variants was considered likely to be a technical artifact of the sequencing pipeline. For the cohort, immune exposure information was limited to CMV serostatus.

The chain was built from TRBV20-1 and TRBJ1-2, with the D gene not clear enough to name. Sample: PBMCs. The sequence was collected from a human donor in good health. The nucleotide sequence reads as follows: TGCAGTGCTAGCTCTTATGGCTACACCTTC. This translates into CSASSYGYTF.